This T cell receptor beta chain came from a study of blood T cell repertoires in COVID-19. Study-wide background: The samples span acute and convalescent COVID-19 from the United States, Italy and Spain.

Original data processing: Nucleated cell counts were estimated from reference gene primer amplification. Produced via immunoSEQ multiplex PCR; TCRdb's table is partial and in-frame only. The V and J calls and clone size were taken over from that table, and D and trimming were inferred from the DNA. The sample holds approximately 280,000 clones, approximately 91% seen once. The specimen was peripheral blood. The clonotype was recovered from a man between 45 and 60 years old with acute or convalescent COVID-19.

The CDR3 sequence: CASSLVSLSGSGNTIYF. The CDR3 DNA reads TGTGCCAGCAGCTTAGTATCGTTATCCGGCTCTGGAAACACCATATATTTT. The V gene is TRBV7-8, the J gene TRBJ1-3; no clear D gene. CDR1 and CDR2 from the germline V gene are SGHVS and FQNEAQ. Trimming cost V 1 base and J 0 bases, with 13 bases left between them. The CDR3 runs 17 residues.